The 19 T cell receptor beta chains given below trace back to one sample, sequenced in a study of blood T cell repertoires in COVID-19. Some clones are missing from TCRdb's copy, which holds only in-frame ones; the method was immunoSEQ multiplex PCR. The sample records 50,000 to 60,000 clones, 83% being singletons. Sequencing was done on a sample of peripheral blood. The receptors here all came from a man aged 35 to 55 with acute or convalescent COVID-19.

The gene calls are TRBV27 and TRBJ2-7; a weak D match, TRBD1 (6 bases). Trimming left V 5 bases short and J 1 base short, with 12 bases between. CDR3 length: 14 amino acids. The germline V gene encodes CDR1 MNHEY and CDR2 SMNVEV (reference sequence). CDR3 in DNA: TGTGCCAGCAGTCAGCGACAGGCATCCTACGAGCAGTACTTC. It yields the protein CASSQRQASYEQYF.

The V and J genes are TRBV15 and TRBJ1-5; D is undetermined. Germline V gene lookup returns CDR1 LNHNV and CDR2 YYDKDF (reference sequence). The CDR3 loop spans 12 amino acids. V lost 0 bases to trimming and J lost 9 bases, with 6 bases between them. The CDR3 protein is CATSRDALPQHF. The CDR3, as DNA: TGTGCCACCAGCAGAGACGCACTGCCCCAGCATTTT.

The CDR3 DNA is TGTGCCAGCAGCCAATTGTTTGGGCCCTCTGGGGCCAACGTCCTGACTTTC. Translating it yields CASSQLFGPSGANVLTF. The rearrangement uses TRBV14 and TRBJ2-6; D not resolved. CDR1 is SGHDN and CDR2 is FVKESK in the germline V gene. The CDR3 length is 17 residues. V gave up 2 bases and J gave up 0 bases, with 11 bases separating them.

The chain uses TRBV5-5 and TRBJ1-6, with D maybe TRBD1 (6 bases). CDR3 length: 16 amino acids. The germline gives CDR1 SGHKS, CDR2 YYEKEE (reference sequence). Between the trimmed V and J ends, which lost 2 bases and 2 bases, there was a span of 11 bases. CDR3 bases: TGTGCCAGCAGCTTTACAGGGAGCGCCTATAATTCACCCCTCCACTTT. This translates into CASSFTGSAYNSPLHF.

The rearrangement links TRBV13 to TRBJ2-1, with 8 bases identical to TRBD1. The CDR3 totals 16 residues. Germline-derived CDR1 and CDR2 are PRHDT and FYEKMQ (reference sequence). V lost 2 bases and J lost 8; bases outside the gene matches: 11. Written as DNA, the CDR3 is TGTGCCAGCAGCTTACGAAGGACAGGGATCGGCTATGAGCAGTTCTTC. This encodes CASSLRRTGIGYEQFF.

V is TRBV30 and J is TRBJ1-1; 7 nucleotides line up with TRBD1. This CDR3 spans 13 amino acids. The junction had 10 bases not matched to a gene; V was cut back by 5 bases and J by 7 bases. From germline, CDR1 is GTSNPN and CDR2 SVGIG (reference sequence). CDR3 nucleotide sequence: TGTGCCTGGGGCCCCAGGAGGACAGGTGAAGCTTTCTTT. Encoded protein: CAWGPRRTGEAFF.

Only a few counts were recorded for this clone. The rearrangement uses TRBV5-1 and TRBJ2-5; the match to TRBD2 covers 7 bases. After removal of 6 bases from V and 5 bases from J, the junction contained 19 bases not matched to a gene. The germline gives CDR1 SGHRS, CDR2 YFSETQ. The CDR3 covers 17 residues. The DNA for the CDR3 is TGCGCCAGCAAAGGAGTAGCGCCTAGCGGCCCCGGGGAGACCCAGTACTTC. This codes for CASKGVAPSGPGETQYF.

This sequence joins TRBV6-5 and TRBJ1-1, with 7 bases aligning to TRBD1. The V gene end was trimmed by 6 bases and the J gene end by 5 bases; junction bases not matched to a gene: 6. Germline CDR1 MNHEY, CDR2 SVGAGI. The CDR3 totals 13 residues. The CDR3 nucleotides read TGTGCCAGCAGCCGACAGGGAAGGACTGAAGCTTTCTTT. As protein: CASSRQGRTEAFF.

This chain links TRBV6-1 with TRBJ2-5, with D possibly matching TRBD2 (5 bases). Germline V gene sequence: CDR1 MNHNS, CDR2 SASEGT. Trimming pared 2 bases from V and 5 bases from J, leaving 15 bases between. This CDR3 spans 15 amino acids. CDR3 bases: TGTGCCAGCAGTGAAACCGGACGGGGATCGGAGACCCAGTACTTC. Its protein is CASSETGRGSETQYF.

This clone appeared a few times. The V gene is TRBV28, the J gene TRBJ2-3; 9 bases agree with TRBD1. Germline values: CDR1 MDHEN, CDR2 SYDVKM. The CDR3 covers 16 residues. The ends lost 6 bases at V and 1 base at J; junction bases unmatched: 8. The CDR3 loop reads CASSRTGEVGTDTQYF. The CDR3 nucleotides are TGTGCCAGCAGCCGGACAGGGGAAGTTGGCACAGATACGCAGTATTTT.

The rearrangement joins TRBV19 to TRBJ1-1; weak D call: TRBD1 (5 bases). Deletions cut 5 bases from V and 1 base from J, with 11 bases between. Germline CDR1 reads LNHDA; CDR2 reads SQIVND (reference sequence). The CDR3 is 14 amino acids. This CDR3 reads CASSARGGNTEAFF. The DNA for the CDR3 is TGTGCCAGTAGTGCCCGGGGGGGGAACACTGAAGCTTTCTTT.

CDR3 amino acids: CAISDGLTYEQYF. CDR3 DNA: TGTGCCATCAGTGATGGCTTAACCTACGAGCAGTACTTC. J is TRBJ2-7 and V is TRBV10-3; no clear D. Between the trimmed V and J ends, which lost 3 bases and 2 bases, there was a span of 8 bases. The germline V gene has CDR1 ENHRY and CDR2 SYGVKD. The CDR3 has 13 residues.

This clone was found a few times. This chain uses TRBV18 with TRBJ1-6; 7 nucleotides line up with TRBD1. After removal of 5 bases from V and 5 bases from J, the junction contained 3 bases not matched to a gene. Germline V lookup: CDR1 KGHSH, CDR2 LQKENI. This CDR3 is 14 amino acids long. In DNA form, the CDR3 reads TGTGCCAGCTCAACGGGACAGCATAATTCACCCCTCCACTTT. Translation: CASSTGQHNSPLHF. The entire variable domain, with the rest obtained from reference TRBV18 and TRBJ1-6, is as follows: NAGVMQNPRHLVRRRGQEARLRCSPMKGHSHVYWYRQLPEEGLKFMVYLQKENIIDESGMPKERFSAEFPKEGPSILRIQQVVRGDSAAYFCASSTGQHNSPLHFGNGTRLTVT.

The chain links TRBV24-1 to TRBJ2-2; D is perhaps TRBD2 (6 bases). This CDR3 contains 16 residues. V lost 9 bases and J 5 bases, leaving 21 bases between the germline ends. The germline gives CDR1 KGHDR, CDR2 SFDVKD. CDR3: CATADRAGRYTGELFF. CDR3 nucleotide sequence: TGTGCCACCGCAGACCGGGCAGGGAGGTATACCGGGGAGCTGTTTTTT.

The V call is TRBV6-1, the J call TRBJ2-1, with D perhaps matching TRBD2 (6 bases). V shed 0 bases and J shed 6 bases, with 12 bases lying between them. CDR1 MNHNS and CDR2 SASEGT come from the germline V gene. The CDR3 contains 15 residues. CDR3 loop: CASSEAPWGGNEQFF. CDR3 nucleotides: TGTGCCAGCAGTGAAGCCCCGTGGGGAGGCAATGAGCAGTTCTTC.

The chain has TRBV30 and TRBJ1-6, with a weak D call TRBD1 (6 bases). The CDR3 is 16 amino acids. CDR1 is GTSNPN and CDR2 is SVGIG in the germline V gene (reference sequence). V gave up 2 bases and J gave up 7 bases, with 18 bases separating them. In nucleotides, the CDR3 is TGTGCCTGGAGTAGGGGGGGTGGCAGGATCAATTCACCCCTCCACTTT. This translates into CAWSRGGGRINSPLHF.

A single count supports this clone. The V gene is TRBV12-3 or TRBV12-4, the J gene TRBJ1-1; D is ambiguous. The germline V and J ends were trimmed by 5 bases and 13 bases, with 11 bases remaining between them. The CDR3 runs 10 residues. CDR3 loop: CASSRKRGFF. The CDR3 coding sequence is TGTGCCAGCAGTCGAAAGCGGGGTTTCTTT.

The V gene is TRBV27, the J gene TRBJ1-4; 9 bases agree with TRBD1. Germline lookup yields CDR1 MNHEY and CDR2 SMNVEV (reference sequence). J gave up 4 bases and V 6 bases, and 3 bases lay outside the gene matches. The CDR3 has 14 amino acids. The CDR3 region is CASRRTGVNEKLFF. The CDR3 bases are TGTGCCAGCAGACGGACAGGGGTTAATGAAAAACTGTTTTTT.

In DNA, the CDR3 is TGTGCCAGCAGTGAAGCACCGGACAGTAACTATGGCTACACCTTC. This translates into CASSEAPDSNYGYTF. The rearrangement uses TRBV6-1 and TRBJ1-2, with D perhaps matching TRBD1 (6 bases). The CDR3 extends over 15 amino acids. V was cut by 0 bases and J by 1 base, with 9 bases left in between. Looked up from germline, CDR1 is MNHNS and CDR2 is SASEGT.